The rows below give T cell receptor beta chains drawn from one sample of a study of blood T cell repertoires in COVID-19. Sequenced by immunoSEQ multiplex PCR; TCRdb stores in-frame clones only, minus some. The sample lists 180,000 or so clones; around 86% were seen once. Sequenced: peripheral blood. The source of these receptors is a man between 18 and 35 years old with acute or convalescent COVID-19. Both conserved end residues are part of each CDR3. Fields, in order: V gene, clone size, D gene, J gene, CDR3 DNA, CDR3 protein. A D gene is named only where the DNA matches it firmly. Where a row states a size, it is once, few, many or the class of an expanded clone; other rows omit it.

V gene: TRBV5-1; clone size: NA; D gene: NA; J gene: TRBJ1-1; CDR3 DNA: TGCGCCAGCAGCTTGGAGGCAGGTTATAACACTGAAGCTTTCTTT; CDR3 protein: CASSLEAGYNTEAFF
V gene: TRBV4-2; clone size: once; D gene: NA; J gene: TRBJ1-2; CDR3 DNA: TGTGCCAGCAGCCAAACGGACTTATGGGAAGGCTACACCTTC; CDR3 protein: CASSQTDLWEGYTF
V gene: TRBV10-3; clone size: NA; D gene: NA; J gene: TRBJ1-5; CDR3 DNA: TGTGCCATCAGTAGTTCAGGCAATCAGCCCCAGCATTTT; CDR3 protein: CAISSSGNQPQHF
V gene: TRBV7-9; clone size: NA; D gene: TRBD2; J gene: TRBJ2-1; CDR3 DNA: TGTGCCAGTGGACTAGCGGGGGGTCACTCCTACAATGAGCAGTTCTTC; CDR3 protein: CASGLAGGHSYNEQFF
V gene: TRBV3-1/TRBV3-2; clone size: NA; D gene: TRBD1; J gene: TRBJ1-1; CDR3 DNA: TGTGCCAGCAGCCCCCGGGACAGGGGGCTAACTGAAGCTTTCTTT; CDR3 protein: CASSPRDRGLTEAFF
V gene: TRBV5-1; clone size: few; D gene: TRBD2; J gene: TRBJ2-7; CDR3 DNA: TGCGCCAGCAGCCCTAATGGGGGGGGCTACGAGCAGTACTTC; CDR3 protein: CASSPNGGGYEQYF
V gene: TRBV19; clone size: NA; D gene: TRBD2; J gene: TRBJ2-2; CDR3 DNA: TGTGCCAGTAGTTCGGGACTAGCGAACACCGGGGAGCTGTTTTTT; CDR3 protein: CASSSGLANTGELFF
V gene: TRBV7-6; clone size: NA; D gene: NA; J gene: TRBJ1-3; CDR3 DNA: TGTGCCAGCAGCCTTACGGACAACTCTGGAAACACCATATATTTT; CDR3 protein: CASSLTDNSGNTIYF
V gene: TRBV19; clone size: once; D gene: NA; J gene: TRBJ1-1; CDR3 DNA: TGTGCCAGTAGTATCGGACAGAAAATGGCTGAAGCTTTCTTT; CDR3 protein: CASSIGQKMAEAFF
V gene: TRBV6-5; clone size: NA; D gene: TRBD1; J gene: TRBJ2-1; CDR3 DNA: TGTGCCAGCAGGACAGGGGATGAGCAGTTCTTC; CDR3 protein: CASRTGDEQFF
V gene: TRBV19; clone size: once; D gene: TRBD1; J gene: TRBJ1-2; CDR3 DNA: TGTGCCAGTAGTATCCTCCGGGACAGGGATGGCTACACCTTC; CDR3 protein: CASSILRDRDGYTF
V gene: TRBV3-1/TRBV3-2; clone size: NA; D gene: TRBD2; J gene: TRBJ2-1; CDR3 DNA: TGTGCCAGCAGCCAACCCCGGCGGGGGTCCTACAATGAGCAGTTCTTC; CDR3 protein: CASSQPRRGSYNEQFF
V gene: TRBV7-9; clone size: NA; D gene: TRBD2; J gene: TRBJ2-5; CDR3 DNA: TGTGCCAGCACTCATCGACTAGCGGAACAAGAGACCCAGTACTTC; CDR3 protein: CASTHRLAEQETQYF
V gene: TRBV19; clone size: NA; D gene: NA; J gene: TRBJ2-3; CDR3 DNA: TGTGCCAGTAGTATACAGTCAGATACGCAGTATTTT; CDR3 protein: CASSIQSDTQYF
V gene: TRBV4-1; clone size: NA; D gene: NA; J gene: TRBJ2-5; CDR3 DNA: TGCGCCAGCAGCCAAACCGGGTTTCAAGAGACCCAGTACTTC; CDR3 protein: CASSQTGFQETQYF
V gene: TRBV11-3; clone size: once; D gene: NA; J gene: TRBJ1-2; CDR3 DNA: TGTGCCAGCAGCCCCCCGGACACACAGGGTTTGCTTCTAAATGGCTACACCTTC; CDR3 protein: CASSPPDTQGLLLNGYTF
V gene: TRBV3-1/TRBV3-2; clone size: once; D gene: TRBD1; J gene: TRBJ2-7; CDR3 DNA: TGTGCCAGCAGCTATTACAGGGGCTACGAGCAGTACTTC; CDR3 protein: CASSYYRGYEQYF
V gene: TRBV7-9; clone size: NA; D gene: NA; J gene: TRBJ1-2; CDR3 DNA: TGTGCCAGCAGCGCAAAGAAGGCCGACAGTAACTATGGCTACACCTTC; CDR3 protein: CASSAKKADSNYGYTF
V gene: TRBV7-9; clone size: few; D gene: TRBD2; J gene: TRBJ2-1; CDR3 DNA: TGTGCCAGCAGCCCGACTAGCGGTATTGAGCAGTTCTTC; CDR3 protein: CASSPTSGIEQFF
V gene: TRBV6-6; clone size: NA; D gene: NA; J gene: TRBJ1-6; CDR3 DNA: TGTGCCAGCAGTCAAACGTTAGGGGCACCCCTCCACTTT; CDR3 protein: CASSQTLGAPLHF
V gene: TRBV20-1; clone size: NA; D gene: NA; J gene: TRBJ1-2; CDR3 DNA: TGCAGTGCTAGTCGGGCGTCAATCGTGGGGCGCTATGGCTACACCTTC; CDR3 protein: CSASRASIVGRYGYTF
V gene: TRBV30; clone size: NA; D gene: NA; J gene: TRBJ1-4; CDR3 DNA: TGTGCCTGGGGCACAGGTGAAAAACTGTTTTTT; CDR3 protein: CAWGTGEKLFF
V gene: TRBV7-9; clone size: NA; D gene: NA; J gene: TRBJ2-2; CDR3 DNA: TGTGCCAGCAGCGCCCTCCTTGGGAGTATTGCCACCGGGGAGCTGTTTTTT; CDR3 protein: CASSALLGSIATGELFF